This TCR beta chain was observed in a study of T cell responses to AZD1222 COVID-19 vaccine. Study at large: Pooled together were second doses at about 4 or about 12 weeks.

The method was immunoSEQ multiplex PCR; TCRdb's version includes in-frame clones alone and lacks a portion of them. The sample records 110,000 to 150,000 clones, 70% to 90% being singletons. The germline V gene encodes CDR1 KGHSH and CDR2 LQKENI. CDR3 size: 13 residues. Trimming took off 3 bases at V and 0 bases at J, with 5 bases between the two ends. The sequenced sample was peripheral blood, obtained on day 0 of AZD1222 vaccination. This clonotype originated in an adult in good health. This chain joins TRBV18 and TRBJ1-1; D ambiguous. The CDR3 bases are TGTGCCAGCTCACCCCTTATGAACACTGAAGCTTTCTTT. Translation: CASSPLMNTEAFF.